The 6 T cell receptor beta chains below were found in one sample sequenced in a study of blood T cell repertoires in COVID-19. Generated by immunoSEQ multiplex PCR, the TCRdb table keeps only in-frame clones and is missing some. The data hold 65,000 to 70,000 clones, with approximately 79% observed a single time. Sequencing input: peripheral blood. These receptors came from a woman aged 60-70 years with acute or convalescent COVID-19.

The genes are TRBV6-2 or TRBV6-3 and TRBJ1-4; 11 positions agree with TRBD1. The junction had 8 bases not matched to a gene; V was cut back by 6 bases and J by 8 bases. Germline V gene data show CDR1 as MNHEY and CDR2 as SVGEGT. This CDR3 contains 15 residues. The CDR3 nucleotides are TGTGCCAGCAGACCTCCGGGACAGGGGGGGGAAAAACTGTTTTTT. It translates to CASRPPGQGGEKLFF.

This clone has at least ten counts. The genes are TRBV4-3 and TRBJ2-7; 8 bases line up with TRBD1. Germline V gives CDR1 LGHNA, CDR2 YSLEER. The V and J ends lost 0 bases and 5 bases, in that order; junction bases with no gene match: 6. The CDR3 consists of 15 residues. The CDR3 loop is CASSQDRTGRNEQYF. CDR3 nucleotide sequence: TGCGCCAGCAGCCAAGACCGGACAGGGCGCAACGAGCAGTACTTC.

The V call is TRBV6-6, the J call TRBJ1-5; 7 nucleotides align to TRBD1. J lost 5 bases, V lost 8 bases, and 6 bases had no gene match. The germline CDR1 and CDR2 sequences are MNHNY and SVGAGI (reference sequence). This CDR3 is 13 amino acids long. The CDR3 spells CASGDRDYQPQHF. For the CDR3, the DNA is TGTGCCAGCGGAGACAGGGATTATCAGCCCCAGCATTTT.

The V and J genes are TRBV11-2 and TRBJ2-5, with D possibly matching TRBD1 (5 bases). This CDR3 is 12 amino acids long. Germline-derived CDR1 and CDR2 are SGHAT and FQNNGV. V was cut by 5 bases and J by 9 bases, with 13 bases left in between. The CDR3: CASSVDQGAQYF. The CDR3 DNA follows: TGTGCCAGCAGCGTTGATCAAGGGGCCCAGTACTTC.

This rearrangement joins TRBV7-8 to TRBJ1-5; D is unclear. Germline V CDR1 and CDR2: SGHVS, FQNEAQ. V was clipped by 1 base and J by 7 bases, with 8 bases between them. This CDR3 region has 13 residues. CDR3 protein: CASSLDGQQPQHF. In DNA, the CDR3 is TGTGCCAGCAGCTTAGATGGGCAGCAGCCCCAGCATTTT.

The J gene is TRBJ1-3, the V gene TRBV5-1, with 7 bases lining up with TRBD1. Losses at the gene ends were 4 bases for V and 2 bases for J; bases not matched to a gene: 6. The CDR3 loop spans 15 amino acids. Per germline, CDR1 SGHRS and CDR2 YFSETQ. The CDR3, as DNA: TGCGCCAGCAGCCTCGACGGGACAGCTGGAAACACCATATATTTT. Translation: CASSLDGTAGNTIYF.